The present entry profiles one T cell receptor (beta chain) with its context. Its antigen remains unknown. From the 5' RACE reads, TCRdb called clonotypes with MiXCR, one entry per CDR3 protein. In the table there are 200,000 to 300,000 distinct CDR3 sequences, approximately 15% of which are singletons. This specimen comes from a study of T-cell memory formation after mild COVID-19. Study information: Across donors, TCR clusters were largely donor specific. Study-wide results and limits: Some responding clones appeared in pre-infection memory, suggesting cross-reactive memory joined. CD4+ bias marked clones expanding day 15 to 37, unlike balanced contracting clones.

CDR1 is MGHRA and CDR2 is YSYEKL in the germline V gene. This CDR3 spans 16 amino acids. J gave up 6 bases and V 4 bases, and 12 bases lay outside the gene matches. Material for sequencing was PBMCs or a T cell subset sorted from them (not recorded which). V usage is TRBV4-1 and J usage is TRBJ2-7; 10 bases match TRBD2. The source is an adult woman who had mild COVID-19 (a few samples of this study predate the infection). Cell type and time point are not known. As DNA, the CDR3 is TGCGCCAGCAGCCCCGTCCCGGGACTAGCGAATCCCGAGCAGTACTTC. Translated: CASSPVPGLANPEQYF.